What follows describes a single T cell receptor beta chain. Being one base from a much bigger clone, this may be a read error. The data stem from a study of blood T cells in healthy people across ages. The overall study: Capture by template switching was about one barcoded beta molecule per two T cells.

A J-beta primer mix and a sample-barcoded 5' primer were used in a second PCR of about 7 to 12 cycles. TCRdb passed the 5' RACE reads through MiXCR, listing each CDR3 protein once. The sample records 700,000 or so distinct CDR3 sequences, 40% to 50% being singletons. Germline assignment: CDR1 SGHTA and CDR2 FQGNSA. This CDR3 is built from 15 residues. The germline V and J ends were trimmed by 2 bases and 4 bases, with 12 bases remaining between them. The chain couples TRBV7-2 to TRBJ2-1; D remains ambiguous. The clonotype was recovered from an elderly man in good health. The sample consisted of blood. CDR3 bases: TGTGCCAGCAGCTTACAACGAGTCGAATACAATGAGCAGTTCTTC. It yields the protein CASSLQRVEYNEQFF.